A selection of T cell receptor beta chains follows, all from one sample in a study of shared clonotypes between healthy human individuals. Some clones are missing from TCRdb's copy, which holds only in-frame ones; the method was immunoSEQ multiplex PCR. This table holds about 2 million clones, approximately 94% found once. The specimen sequenced was naive CD8+ T cells sorted from blood. The receptors stem from a man younger than 35 in good health. Each CDR3 is given with its conserved first and last residue. D genes are given only for firm matches. The size entry is marked missing in some rows and otherwise reads once, few, many or a size class.

V gene	D gene	clone size	J gene	CDR3 DNA	CDR3 protein
TRBV27	.	.	TRBJ2-7	TGTGCCAGCAGTTTATCGGCCGGGACTGTTGTTTACGAGCAGTACTTC	CASSLSAGTVVYEQYF
TRBV29-1	.	.	TRBJ2-1	TGCAGCGCCCGGGCTAAAGGGAGCTCCTACAATGAGCAGTTCTTC	CSARAKGSSYNEQFF
TRBV30	TRBD2	.	TRBJ2-7	TGTGCCTGGAGTACCCCTCTAGCGGGGGAATCTCCCTACGAGCAGTACTTC	CAWSTPLAGESPYEQYF
TRBV4-3	TRBD2	.	TRBJ2-1	TGCGCCAGCAGCCAACTACTCACTAGCGGGGAGAGGAGGAATGAGCAGTTCTTC	CASSQLLTSGERRNEQFF
TRBV30	TRBD1	once	TRBJ2-7	TGTGCCTGGAGTGTAACAGGGGTAAACGAGCAGTACTTC	CAWSVTGVNEQYF
TRBV7-9	.	.	TRBJ2-7	TGTGCCAGCAGCTTACACACTTACGAGCAGTACTTC	CASSLHTYEQYF
TRBV5-4	TRBD2	.	TRBJ2-6	TGTGCCAGCAGCTTGGGCGGGGGTAGCTCTGGGGCCAACGTCCTGACTTTC	CASSLGGGSSGANVLTF
TRBV5-1	.	.	TRBJ2-7	TGCGCCAGCAGCTTGGAGGGCGGCGAGCAGTACTTC	CASSLEGGEQYF
TRBV27	TRBD1	few	TRBJ1-2	TGTGCCAGCGGGACAGGGAACTATGGCTACACCTTC	CASGTGNYGYTF
TRBV5-4	.	once	TRBJ2-2	TGTGCCAGCAGCTTTTGGATAGGTGGAGCCGGGGAGCTGTTTTTT	CASSFWIGGAGELFF
TRBV9	.	few	TRBJ1-1	TGTGCCAGCAGCGCGGCAGGGGTTGACACTGAAGCTTTCTTT	CASSAAGVDTEAFF
TRBV2	.	.	TRBJ2-7	TGTGCCAGCAGCGAAAGCGCGGGGGCCGGCTACGAGCAGTACTTC	CASSESAGAGYEQYF
TRBV2	.	.	TRBJ2-5	TGTGCCAGCAGTGACCATGGAGGGGGCAGTGAGACCCAGTACTTC	CASSDHGGGSETQYF
TRBV7-3	.	.	TRBJ2-3	TGTGCCAGCAGCTTAATCCCGGGGAGCACAGATACGCAGTATTTT	CASSLIPGSTDTQYF
TRBV29-1	.	once	TRBJ2-7	TGCAGCGTTGAAGATGGCGAGCAGTACTTC	CSVEDGEQYF
TRBV27	.	.	TRBJ2-7	TGTGCCAGCAGCTATAGCTCAAATCAAATTGGGGAGCAGTACTTC	CASSYSSNQIGEQYF
TRBV6-5	.	once	TRBJ2-1	TGTGCCAGCAGTTATAGCAGGGGGGAGCGAGCCGATGAGCAGTTCTTC	CASSYSRGERADEQFF
TRBV4-1	.	.	TRBJ2-2	TGCGCCAGCAGCTCCGGGGAGCTGTTTTTT	CASSSGELFF
TRBV4-1	.	.	TRBJ1-2	TGCGCCAGCAGCCAAGATCCCGGGACTTTAGTCCCGACCTTC	CASSQDPGTLVPTF
TRBV6-5	.	.	TRBJ2-5	TGTGCCAGCAGTTGGGACCAAGAGACCCAGTACTTC	CASSWDQETQYF
TRBV11-2	.	.	TRBJ1-2	TGTGCCAGCAGCATCCCGACTAACACCTATGGCTACACCTTC	CASSIPTNTYGYTF
TRBV6-6	TRBD1	.	TRBJ1-5	TGTGCCAGCCTAGAGGGGGACAGTAGCAATCAGCCCCAGCATTTT	CASLEGDSSNQPQHF
TRBV7-2	TRBD2	.	TRBJ2-7	TGTGCCAGCAGCTTCGGGGAGGGAGGGACTACAATCTACGAGCAGTACTTC	CASSFGEGGTTIYEQYF
TRBV10-3	TRBD1	.	TRBJ1-1	TGTGCCATCAGTGATATCGACAGGGGGGACACTGAAGCTTTCTTT	CAISDIDRGDTEAFF
TRBV10-1	.	.	TRBJ2-2	TGCGCCAGCAGTGAGTCAGGGGGGAAGAACACCGGGGAGCTGTTTTTT	CASSESGGKNTGELFF
TRBV28	TRBD1	.	TRBJ1-2	TGTGCCAGCAGAGCAGGGGGAGGGGGTGGCTACACCTTC	CASRAGGGGGYTF
TRBV27	.	.	TRBJ2-1	TGTGCCAGCAGTTTAACTGCTATGGTCGTCCATGAGCAGTTCTTC	CASSLTAMVVHEQFF
TRBV4-3	TRBD2	.	TRBJ2-7	TGCGCCAGCAGCCAAGATTCTGACGGCGGGAGGGCGGAAGAGCAGTACTTC	CASSQDSDGGRAEEQYF
TRBV16	.	.	TRBJ1-1	TGTGCCAGCAGCCATACACAGGGTACGGCTGAAGCTTTCTTT	CASSHTQGTAEAFF
TRBV28	.	.	TRBJ1-6	TGTGCCAGCAAGGCAGTTTCACCCCTCCACTTT	CASKAVSPLHF
TRBV9	.	.	TRBJ1-4	TGTGCCAGCAGCGCAACAGGGAATTTAGAAAAACTGTTTTTT	CASSATGNLEKLFF
TRBV15	TRBD1	.	TRBJ2-5	TGTGCCACCAGCAGAGGCTCTGACAGGGGGCGGAAAGAGACCCAGTACTTC	CATSRGSDRGRKETQYF
TRBV7-9	.	.	TRBJ1-1	TGTGCCAGCAGTCCGGACACTGAAGCTTTCTTT	CASSPDTEAFF
TRBV5-6	TRBD1	.	TRBJ2-7	TGTGCCAGCAGCTTTTCGGGACAGGGTTTCTACGAGCAGTACTTC	CASSFSGQGFYEQYF
TRBV7-9	.	.	TRBJ2-1	TGTGCCAGCAGCCACCCCCAAGACAATGAGCAGTTCTTC	CASSHPQDNEQFF
TRBV7-6	TRBD1	.	TRBJ2-1	TGTGCCAGCAGCTCCAAGCAGGGGGCTAGCTCCTACAATGAGCAGTTCTTC	CASSSKQGASSYNEQFF
TRBV11-2	TRBD2	.	TRBJ2-1	TGTGCCAGCAGCTGGGGGGGTACTAGCCCTCGGAGGGACAATGAGCAGTTCTTC	CASSWGGTSPRRDNEQFF
TRBV5-1	.	.	TRBJ2-6	TGCGCCAGCAGCCCGACAGGCCTCTCTGGGGCCAACGTCCTGACTTTC	CASSPTGLSGANVLTF
TRBV4-1	.	few	TRBJ1-5	TGCGCCAGCAGCCAAGATCTTTCGGTGGGTCAGCCCCAGCATTTT	CASSQDLSVGQPQHF
TRBV25-1	TRBD2	.	TRBJ2-1	TGTGCCAGCAGTGGCGGACTAGGGACGTCCTACAATGAGCAGTTCTTC	CASSGGLGTSYNEQFF
TRBV5-6	.	.	TRBJ2-7	TGTGCCAGCAGCCAGGGGGGCGCCTTCTCCTACGAGCAGTACTTC	CASSQGGAFSYEQYF
TRBV5-5	TRBD1	.	TRBJ2-7	TGTGCCAGCAACTCCCGGGACAGCACCTACGAGCAGTACTTC	CASNSRDSTYEQYF
TRBV27	.	.	TRBJ2-7	TGTGCCAGCAGTTTAAGGGGCTCTGGTACCTACGAGCAGTACTTC	CASSLRGSGTYEQYF
TRBV4-1	.	.	TRBJ1-6	TGCGCCAGCAGATCGCACACTGCCGGGGGTGATTCACCCCTCCACTTT	CASRSHTAGGDSPLHF
TRBV4-1	TRBD2	.	TRBJ2-3	TGCGCCAGCAGCCAAGATAGGGCCGAGCTAGCGGGGGGAGGGGCCACAGATACGCAGTATTTT	CASSQDRAELAGGGATDTQYF
TRBV27	.	once	TRBJ1-6	TGTGCCAGCAGTCCTATGTTTGGTTCACCCCTCCACTTT	CASSPMFGSPLHF
TRBV4-3	TRBD2	.	TRBJ2-1	TGCGCCAGCAGCCAAGGGACTAGCGGTCACAATGAGCAGTTCTTC	CASSQGTSGHNEQFF
TRBV21-1	.	.	TRBJ2-7	TGTGCCAGCAGCAATTCACAGGGGATAACCTACGAGCAGTACTTC	CASSNSQGITYEQYF
TRBV9	TRBD1	.	TRBJ2-3	TGTGCCAGCAGCGTGCCGGGACAGGGCACAGATACGCAGTATTTT	CASSVPGQGTDTQYF
TRBV15	TRBD2	.	TRBJ2-2	TGTGCCACCAGCCCGGGACTAGCGGGGAACACCGGGGAGCTGTTTTTT	CATSPGLAGNTGELFF
TRBV28	.	.	TRBJ1-2	TGTGCCAGCAGTTCCCCTCGGGAAGGGGGTGTGTATGTAAATGGCTACACCTTC	CASSSPREGGVYVNGYTF
TRBV9	.	once	TRBJ2-2	TGTGCCAGCAGCGTCGGGCAGGGAATAATCACCGGGGAGCTGTTTTTT	CASSVGQGIITGELFF
TRBV5-1	TRBD2	.	TRBJ2-5	TGCGCCAGCAGCTTGGCCGCATGGGCTAGCGGGGAAGAGACCCAGTACTTC	CASSLAAWASGEETQYF
TRBV18	TRBD1	.	TRBJ2-7	TGTGCCAGCTCCGGGGACAGCTCCTACGAGCAGTACTTC	CASSGDSSYEQYF
TRBV6-6	.	.	TRBJ2-7	TGTGCCAGCAGTTACTCGATTGGGGACTCCTACGAGCAGTACTTC	CASSYSIGDSYEQYF
TRBV9	TRBD1	.	TRBJ2-3	TGTGCCAGCACGGGACAGGATGGTGATACGCAGTATTTT	CASTGQDGDTQYF
TRBV5-8	.	.	TRBJ2-7	TGTGCCAGCAGCTTGATGCCAGGCTACGAGCAGTACTTC	CASSLMPGYEQYF
TRBV6-5	TRBD1	.	TRBJ1-1	TGTGCCAGCAGTTTTAGGGGGCCCACTGAAGCTTTCTTT	CASSFRGPTEAFF
TRBV7-9	.	.	TRBJ1-5	TGTGCCAGCGCGTCCGGGAGCCCTCAGCCCCAGCATTTT	CASASGSPQPQHF